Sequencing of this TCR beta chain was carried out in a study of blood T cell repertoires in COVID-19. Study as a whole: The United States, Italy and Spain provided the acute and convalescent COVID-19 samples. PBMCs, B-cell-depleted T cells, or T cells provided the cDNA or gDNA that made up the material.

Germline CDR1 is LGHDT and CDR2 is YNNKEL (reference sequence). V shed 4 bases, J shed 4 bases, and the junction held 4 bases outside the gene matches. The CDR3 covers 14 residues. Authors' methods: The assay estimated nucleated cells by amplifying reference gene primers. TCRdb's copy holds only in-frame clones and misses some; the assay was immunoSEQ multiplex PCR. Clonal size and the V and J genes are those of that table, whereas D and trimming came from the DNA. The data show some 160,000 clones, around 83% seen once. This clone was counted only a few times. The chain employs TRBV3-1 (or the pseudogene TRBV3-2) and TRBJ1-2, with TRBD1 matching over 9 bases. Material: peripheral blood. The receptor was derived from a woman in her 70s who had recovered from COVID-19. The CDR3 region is CASSPGTGFYGYTF. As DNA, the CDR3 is TGTGCCAGCAGCCCCGGGACAGGGTTCTATGGCTACACCTTC.